The clone carrying this T cell receptor (beta chain) was counted ten times or more. Its antigen is not known. For the library, individual cDNA molecules each received unique molecular identifiers. In the original analysis: Sample-level TCR yields exhibited a median of around 90,000, with a range of about 23,224 to 700,000. Using its own MiXCR run on the RACE reads, TCRdb lists one record per CDR3 protein. TCRdb's processing, not the study's, gives the V and J calls here. The table records under 90,000 distinct CDR3 sequences, around 8.7% of them present only once. Time point: healthy volunteer bleed at 6 weeks. The starting material, unfractionated whole blood, was used for total RNA extraction. Trimming took 11 bases from V and 0 from J, leaving 9 bases between them. The CDR3 consists of 12 residues. Germline CDR1 reads SEHNR; CDR2 reads FQNEAQ (reference sequence). The sample belongs to a study of human T cells and chemical hapten exposure. About the study: The variation in per-sample TCR yields arose mainly from small differences in pooled library volumes. General study points: Unchanged with DPC sensitization were TCRs above 1 in 1000 frequency.

The chain employs TRBV7-9 and TRBJ2-3; D perhaps matches TRBD1 (5 bases). The specimen was whole blood. The receptor was isolated from a male donor in good health. Some clones in this sample may be carry-over from other donors' samples. DNA for the CDR3: TGTGCCGGACAAGAGAGCACAGATACGCAGTATTTT. It yields the protein CAGQESTDTQYF. The variable domain in full, completed from reference TRBV7-9 and TRBJ2-3, reads DTGVSQNPRHKITKRGQNVTFRCDPISEHNRLYWYRQTLGQGPEFLTYFQNEAQLEKSRLLSDRFSAERPKGSFSTLEIQRTEQGDSAMYLCAGQESTDTQYFGPGTRLTVL.